A few counts support the clone carrying this TCR beta chain. Donation came from healthy Caucasian individuals in Russia who were aged about 6 to 95. It was with a sample-barcoded 5' primer and a J-beta primer mix that a second PCR of roughly 7 to 12 cycles was run. TCRdb re-called the 5' RACE reads through MiXCR, storing one row per CDR3 protein. Of 1.5 million to 2 million distinct CDR3 sequences listed, roughly 52% are singletons. The sample comes from a study of blood T cells in healthy people across ages. The V segment lost 1 base and the J segment 8 bases; nucleotides outside the gene matches: 11. The CDR3 has 17 amino acids. Per germline, CDR1 MGHRA and CDR2 YSYEKL.

The rearrangement joins TRBV4-1 to TRBJ2-4; 10 positions match TRBD2. The sequenced sample consisted of blood. The clonotype originates from a woman aged 40 to 50 in good health. The CDR3: CASSQAPSGGIRDIQYF. The CDR3 bases are TGCGCCAGCAGCCAAGCGCCTAGCGGGGGTATAAGGGACATTCAGTACTTC.